This T cell receptor (beta chain) was recorded in a study of patients and donors after allogeneic stem cell transplantation. CDR3 length equals 11 residues. CDR1 is DFQATT, CDR2 SNEGSKA, per germline (reference sequence). A single record per CDR3 protein comes from TCRdb applying MiXCR to the RT-PCR reads. The repertoire includes some 960,000 distinct CDR3 sequences, around 17% of them detected once, and around 6% sits in the top ten. The J gene is TRBJ2-7, the V gene TRBV20-1, with D possibly TRBD2 on 5 matching bases. The sequenced sample was blood, either unsorted or a sorted T cell fraction (not recorded which). This receptor was obtained from a human donor who was either an allogeneic HSCT recipient or a stem cell or donor lymphocyte infusion donor (not recorded which). It is not recorded whose cells these are; they may come from a transplant donor. The CDR3 sequence is CSPRYEGEQYF. As DNA, the CDR3 is TGCAGCCCCCGGTATGAGGGCGAGCAGTACTTC.